These 10 T cell receptor beta chains came from one sample sequenced in a study of blood T cell repertoires in COVID-19. Profiling relied on immunoSEQ multiplex PCR, and the TCRdb table lists in-frame clones only, not all of them. This sample yields roughly 140,000 clones, of which roughly 86% are seen a single time; 1.8% belongs to the top ten. Sequencing was performed on peripheral blood. The receptor set was obtained from a man aged 65-85 years with acute or convalescent COVID-19.

This chain uses TRBV15 with TRBJ2-4; 8 bases align to TRBD1. J lost 6 bases, V lost 5 bases, and 6 bases had no gene match. The CDR3 contains 14 residues. The germline V gene encodes CDR1 LNHNV and CDR2 YYDKDF (reference sequence). The CDR3 loop is CATSFGQGGNIQYF. The CDR3 nucleotides are TGTGCCACCAGCTTCGGACAGGGTGGAAACATTCAGTACTTC.

The rearrangement joins TRBV6-5 to TRBJ2-1, with TRBD1 matching 7 bases. CDR3 length equals 15 residues. The germline V gene has CDR1 MNHEY and CDR2 SVGAGI. V gave up 4 bases and J gave up 4 bases; unmatched junction bases: 7. In DNA, the CDR3 is TGTGCCAGCAGTTCCCCCGGGACAGCGTACAATGAGCAGTTCTTC. Translated: CASSSPGTAYNEQFF.

V is TRBV19 and J is TRBJ1-5; 9 bases match TRBD1. Germline V gene data show CDR1 as LNHDA and CDR2 as SQIVND (reference sequence). Trimming took 9 bases from V and 6 from J; bases not matched to a gene: 9. The CDR3 spans 14 residues. The DNA for the CDR3 is TGTGCCAGCCAGGAGGGACAGGGAAGTCAGCCCCAGCATTTT. This codes for CASQEGQGSQPQHF.

For this clone: The germline gene is not matched at one end of the junction; a read error may be the cause. The chain links TRBV28 to TRBJ1-4; D is possibly TRBD1 (5 bases). The CDR3 is 13 amino acids. Germline V gene lookup returns CDR1 MDHEN and CDR2 SYDVKM. The CDR3: CASSLNRLRGGWF. The CDR3 DNA sequence: TGTGCCAGCAGTTTAAACCGTCTACGGGGGGGATGGTTT. The variable domain in full, with the rest retrieved from reference TRBV28 and TRBJ1-4, is DVKVTQSSRYLVKRTGEKVFLECVQDMDHENMFWYRQDPGLGLRLIYFSYDVKMKEKGDIPEGYSVSREKKERFSLILESASTNQTSMYLCASSLNRLRGGWFGSGTQLSVL.

This chain links TRBV24-1 with TRBJ1-5; D is uncertain. The V gene lost 1 base and the J gene lost 7 bases, with 7 bases spanning the gap. Germline CDR1 is KGHDR and CDR2 is SFDVKD. This CDR3 is 13 amino acids long. The CDR3 coding sequence is TGTGCCACCAGTGATTTTGGGGAGCAGCCCCAGCATTTT. Translation gives CATSDFGEQPQHF.

The genes are TRBV7-8 and TRBJ2-3, with a possible D match to TRBD2 (5 bases). The V and J ends lost 2 bases and 7 bases respectively, with 10 bases between them. Germline loops: CDR1 SGHVS, CDR2 FQNEAQ. The CDR3 is 13 amino acids. The CDR3 coding sequence is TGTGCCAGCAGCTTATCCGGGGAGAATACGCAGTATTTT. Protein sequence: CASSLSGENTQYF. Together with reference TRBV7-8 and TRBJ2-3, the CDR3 gives the full variable domain: GAGVSQSPRYKVAKRGQDVALRCDPISGHVSLFWYQQALGQGPEFLTYFQNEAQLDKSGLPSDRFFAERPEGSVSTLKIQRTQQEDSAVYLCASSLSGENTQYFGPGTRLTVL.

V is TRBV28 and J is TRBJ1-5; 9 bases agree with TRBD1. The CDR3 loop spans 14 amino acids. Germline CDR1 reads MDHEN; CDR2 reads SYDVKM. J lost 15 bases, V lost 3 bases, and 12 bases had no gene match. The CDR3 nucleotides read TGTGCCAGCAGTTTGGGGGACAGGGTTTTGGGTCCGCATTTT. It specifies CASSLGDRVLGPHF.

The chain recombines TRBV24-1 with TRBJ1-1; a weak D match, TRBD1 (5 bases). This CDR3 has 16 amino acids. Trimming took off 3 bases at V and 0 bases at J, with 13 bases between the two ends. Germline V gives CDR1 KGHDR, CDR2 SFDVKD. Written as DNA, the CDR3 is TGTGCCACCAGTGATGGGGCCCCAGGGTTGAACACTGAAGCTTTCTTT. This translates into CATSDGAPGLNTEAFF.

Written as DNA, the CDR3 is TGTGCCAGCAGCTTGGATTTGGAGAGTAGCTACAATGAGCAGTTCTTC. This encodes CASSLDLESSYNEQFF. The V call is TRBV5-4, the J call TRBJ2-1; no clear D gene. V was cut by 0 bases and J by 3 bases, with 13 bases left in between. The germline CDR1 and CDR2 sequences are SGHNT and YYREEE (reference sequence). The CDR3 is 16 residues long.

The chain carries TRBV6-2 or TRBV6-3 and TRBJ2-1; 11 bases align to TRBD2. In germline, CDR1 is MNHEY, CDR2 SVGEGT. The length of the CDR3 is 14 residues. The V gene end was trimmed by 4 bases and the J gene end by 5 bases; junction bases not matched to a gene: 1. CDR3 sequence: CASSLAGGNNEQFF. The CDR3 nucleotides are TGTGCCAGCAGTTTAGCGGGGGGGAACAATGAGCAGTTCTTC.